The rows below give T cell receptor beta chains drawn from one sample of a study of blood T cell repertoires in COVID-19. Produced via immunoSEQ multiplex PCR; TCRdb's table is partial and in-frame only. The sample lists about 260,000 clones; 80% to 90% were seen once. What was sequenced was peripheral blood. All receptors come from a woman aged 40 to 55 who had recovered from COVID-19. Both conserved end residues are part of each CDR3. Each record gives: clone size, V gene, D gene, J gene, CDR3 DNA, CDR3 protein. The D gene is left open where the match is weak. Size is omitted from some rows. Given values are once, few, many or a class for expanded clones.

>-|TRBV10-3|-|TRBJ2-1
TGTGCCATTAGCGGCACTTACAATGAGCAGTTCTTC
CAISGTYNEQFF
>-|TRBV2|TRBD1|TRBJ2-5
TGTGCCAGCACGGGACAGAGTTTCCAAGAGACCCAGTACTTC
CASTGQSFQETQYF
>-|TRBV6-4|-|TRBJ1-1
TGTGCCAGCAGTGACCGGACAGTCCCAATGAACACTGAAGCTTTCTTT
CASSDRTVPMNTEAFF
>-|TRBV5-1|-|TRBJ2-3
TGCGCCAGCAGCCCGGGGGCTAGCGGCCCGCAGTATTTT
CASSPGASGPQYF
>few|TRBV19|-|TRBJ1-5
TGTGCCAGTAGTATACTTGTTGGGCATAATAGCAATCAGCCCCAGCATTTT
CASSILVGHNSNQPQHF
>-|TRBV11-2|-|TRBJ2-7
TGTGCCAGCAGCGAGGACTGGAGCTCCTACGAGCAGTACTTC
CASSEDWSSYEQYF
>-|TRBV5-4|-|TRBJ2-7
TGTGCCAGCACCAAGGGGAGGGGACAGGAGACCTACGAGCAGTACTTC
CASTKGRGQETYEQYF
>-|TRBV6-1|TRBD2|TRBJ2-7
TGTGCCAGCAGTGAGCGGGGGACCGCCTACGAGCAGTACTTC
CASSERGTAYEQYF
>-|TRBV7-8|TRBD1|TRBJ1-5
TGTGCCAGCAGCTCCGGGGACAGAAACAATCAGCCCCAGCATTTT
CASSSGDRNNQPQHF
>-|TRBV5-5|-|TRBJ1-5
TGTGCCAGCAGCTTAGGACACGGCAATCAGCCCCAGCATTTT
CASSLGHGNQPQHF
>-|TRBV2|-|TRBJ1-6
TGTGCCAGCAGTGAACGTCGCTCCTATAATTCACCCCTCCACTTT
CASSERRSYNSPLHF
>-|TRBV19|TRBD1|TRBJ1-5
TGTGCCAGTAGGGCCACCTATAGCCGGGACAGGGGATATAGCAATCAGCCCCAGCATTTT
CASRATYSRDRGYSNQPQHF
>-|TRBV10-1|TRBD1|TRBJ1-5
TGCGCCACCAGAGAACAGGGGGTTGGCAATCAGCCCCAGCATTTT
CATREQGVGNQPQHF
>-|TRBV11-2|TRBD1|TRBJ1-1
TGTGCCAGCAGCCTTTACAGGGGATTGAACACTGAAGCTTTCTTT
CASSLYRGLNTEAFF
>-|TRBV7-9|TRBD2|TRBJ2-7
TGTGCCAGCAGCGCGCGGACTAGCGGGGTCTACGAGCAGTACTTC
CASSARTSGVYEQYF
>once|TRBV7-9|-|TRBJ1-1
TGTGCCAGCAGCTTAGCAGTCGGTAACACTGAAGCTTTCTTT
CASSLAVGNTEAFF
>-|TRBV5-1|-|TRBJ2-7
TGCGCCAGCAGCTTGGCAGGGTCCATCTCCTACGAGCAGTACTTC
CASSLAGSISYEQYF
>-|TRBV5-1|TRBD1|TRBJ2-7
TGCGCCAGCAGCTTGGAAAGTGTGTGGGACAGGGGCAAATACGAGCAGTACTTC
CASSLESVWDRGKYEQYF
>once|TRBV6-5|TRBD1|TRBJ1-5
TGTGCCAGCAGTACCACAGGGGGATTCGGACAGCCCCAGCATTTT
CASSTTGGFGQPQHF
>-|TRBV7-2|-|TRBJ1-1
TGTGCCAGCAGCTCGGGGACTGGGATGAACACTGAAGCTTTCTTT
CASSSGTGMNTEAFF
>-|TRBV5-1|TRBD1|TRBJ1-3
TGCGCCAGCAGCTTGGGGCCCCCGACAGGGGGCTTTGGAAACACCATATATTTT
CASSLGPPTGGFGNTIYF
>once|TRBV9|-|TRBJ2-1
TGTGCCAGCAGCCCAGCAGGCAAGATCAACAATGAGCAGTTCTTC
CASSPAGKINNEQFF